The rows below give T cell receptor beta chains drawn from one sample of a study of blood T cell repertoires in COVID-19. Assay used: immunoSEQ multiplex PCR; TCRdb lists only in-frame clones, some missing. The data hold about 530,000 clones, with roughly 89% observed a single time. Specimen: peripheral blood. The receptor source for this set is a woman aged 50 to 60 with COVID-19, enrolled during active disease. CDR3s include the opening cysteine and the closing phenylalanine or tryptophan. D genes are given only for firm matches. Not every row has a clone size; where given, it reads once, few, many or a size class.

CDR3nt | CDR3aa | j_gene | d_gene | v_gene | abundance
TGCAGCGTTGGGCGGGGCCCCTCCTACGAGCAGTACTTC | CSVGRGPSYEQYF | TRBJ2-7 | . | TRBV29-1 | .
TGTGCCAGCAGCAACGGAGAGCAGCCCTTCCAAGAGACCCAGTACTTC | CASSNGEQPFQETQYF | TRBJ2-5 | . | TRBV9 | .
TGTGCCAGCAGCGTCAGCGGGGGGGCGGAGTGGGAGCAGTTCTTC | CASSVSGGAEWEQFF | TRBJ2-1 | TRBD2 | TRBV9 | once
TGTGCCAGCAGCTTGAATGGGGGAGGGAACATTCAGTACTTC | CASSLNGGGNIQYF | TRBJ2-4 | TRBD2 | TRBV5-4 | .
TGTGCCAGCACCCCTGGCCAGACCGGGGAGCTGTTTTTT | CASTPGQTGELFF | TRBJ2-2 | . | TRBV12-3/TRBV12-4 | once
TGCGCCAGCAGCCCAGCTTCCGGGGGAACTGAAGCTTTCTTT | CASSPASGGTEAFF | TRBJ1-1 | . | TRBV5-1 | .
TGTGCCAGCAGCCACCATCCTCGACAGGGGCGGGGTGGCTACACCTTC | CASSHHPRQGRGGYTF | TRBJ1-2 | TRBD1 | TRBV3-1/TRBV3-2 | once
TGTGCCAGCAGTGAAGTGGGCAGGGGAGACTATGGCTACACCTTC | CASSEVGRGDYGYTF | TRBJ1-2 | . | TRBV6-1 | .
TGTGCCAGCAGCCAAGGCGGGACGGGGCCAGCTTTCTTT | CASSQGGTGPAFF | TRBJ1-1 | . | TRBV7-8 | .
TGTGCCAGTAGTATCCAGGGACAGGATAGGAGGGAGCTGTTTTTT | CASSIQGQDRRELFF | TRBJ2-2 | TRBD1 | TRBV19 | .
TGTGCCAGCACTGTGACAGGGGCTCAGCCCCAGCATTTT | CASTVTGAQPQHF | TRBJ1-5 | TRBD1 | TRBV6-5 | once
TGTGCCAGCAGTATCCGGGACAGGGGGTTGGATGAGCAGTTCTTC | CASSIRDRGLDEQFF | TRBJ2-1 | TRBD1 | TRBV6-5 | .
TGTGCCAGCAGCTCGGACTTTCCTGAGCAGTACTTC | CASSSDFPEQYF | TRBJ2-7 | . | TRBV21-1 | .
TGTGCCAGCAGCTCGGGACAGGGTAATGAAAAACTGTTTTTT | CASSSGQGNEKLFF | TRBJ1-4 | TRBD1 | TRBV7-9 | few
TGTGCCAGCAGCGCCGCGGTTACTCTGGGGGCCAACGTCCTGACTTTC | CASSAAVTLGANVLTF | TRBJ2-6 | . | TRBV5-8 | .
TGTGCCTGGTCCGCCGGGACTAGCGGGGGGGCAGATACGCAGTATTTT | CAWSAGTSGGADTQYF | TRBJ2-3 | TRBD2 | TRBV30 | .
TGCGCCAGCGGGGTAAACAGGGAGATGAACACTGAAGCTTTCTTT | CASGVNREMNTEAFF | TRBJ1-1 | . | TRBV5-1 | few
TGTGCCACCAGTGCCAGCCAGGGCGATGGCTACACCTTC | CATSASQGDGYTF | TRBJ1-2 | . | TRBV24-1 | .
TGTGCCAGCAGCTTAGGCGGGGTTGCTAATGAAAAACTGTTTTTT | CASSLGGVANEKLFF | TRBJ1-4 | . | TRBV11-2 | .
TGTGCCAGCACCCAAGGTCTGGCAGGGAATGACACTGAAGCTTTCTTT | CASTQGLAGNDTEAFF | TRBJ1-1 | . | TRBV7-6 | .
TGTGCTAGTGGCCTAGGACAGGTTGACACAGATACGCAGTATTTT | CASGLGQVDTDTQYF | TRBJ2-3 | TRBD1 | TRBV12-5 | .
TGCGCCAGCAGCTTGGCCGGGACAGGGCTCAACACTGAAGCTTTCTTT | CASSLAGTGLNTEAFF | TRBJ1-1 | TRBD1 | TRBV5-1 | .
TGTGCCAGCAGTGAAGTTAACAGGTATCGCCATGGCTACACCTTC | CASSEVNRYRHGYTF | TRBJ1-2 | . | TRBV6-1 | .
TGTGCCAGCAGTTTATCGAGTGGAGGCGGCTACACCTTC | CASSLSSGGGYTF | TRBJ1-2 | . | TRBV27 | .
TGTGCCAGCAGTATAGCGGGGGGGCCACCAGAGACCCAGTACTTC | CASSIAGGPPETQYF | TRBJ2-5 | TRBD2 | TRBV6-5 | .
TGTGCCAGCAGCTTGGGTGTAGATAACACTGAAGCTTTCTTT | CASSLGVDNTEAFF | TRBJ1-1 | . | TRBV5-4 | once
TGTGCCAGCAGTTACTCGGTCGGGGGGCTCTACAATGAGCAGTTCTTC | CASSYSVGGLYNEQFF | TRBJ2-1 | . | TRBV6-6 | .
TGTGCCAGCTCACCACGTTGGGGACAGGGGGACGACGAGCAGTACTTC | CASSPRWGQGDDEQYF | TRBJ2-7 | TRBD1 | TRBV18 | .
TGTGCCAGCAGACCGGGGGGGCTCTATAATTCACCCCTCCACTTT | CASRPGGLYNSPLHF | TRBJ1-6 | . | TRBV27 | .
TGTGCCAGCAGCAAAGGGCGGGGGAACACCGGGGAGCTGTTTTTT | CASSKGRGNTGELFF | TRBJ2-2 | . | TRBV2 | .
TGTGCCAGCAGCCAAGTTTTGTCAGGGGCGTCTGGGGCCAACGTCCTGACTTTC | CASSQVLSGASGANVLTF | TRBJ2-6 | . | TRBV3-1/TRBV3-2 | .
TGTGCCAGCGGCCAAGCAGGGTATTCACCCCTCCACTTT | CASGQAGYSPLHF | TRBJ1-6 | . | TRBV27 | few
TGTGCCACCAGTGACGCGGGACAGGGATGGACTGAAGCTTTCTTT | CATSDAGQGWTEAFF | TRBJ1-1 | TRBD1 | TRBV24-1 | .
TGTGCCAGCAGCCCCATGACAGGGGAGGGTACTGAAGCTTTCTTT | CASSPMTGEGTEAFF | TRBJ1-1 | TRBD1 | TRBV7-8 | .
TGTGCCAGCAGCGTAGACGGGGGGGCCGGGGAGCAGTACTTC | CASSVDGGAGEQYF | TRBJ2-7 | TRBD2 | TRBV9 | .
TGTGCCAGCAGTGAAACCTACCTTAGTGCTTACACCTTC | CASSETYLSAYTF | TRBJ1-2 | . | TRBV6-1 | .
TGTGCCAGCAGCTTGGAACCACAAGGTGGGGGCGAAAGTGAAAAACTGTTTTTT | CASSLEPQGGGESEKLFF | TRBJ1-4 | . | TRBV5-4 | .
TGCGCCAGCAGTGAGGGGGCACGTCAGCCCCAGCATTTT | CASSEGARQPQHF | TRBJ1-5 | . | TRBV10-2 | .
TGTGCCAGCAGCTTATTCGGAGATACGCAGTATTTT | CASSLFGDTQYF | TRBJ2-3 | . | TRBV7-2 | .
TGTGCCAGCAGTTTGACAGGGGCTGATACGCAGTATTTT | CASSLTGADTQYF | TRBJ2-3 | TRBD1 | TRBV28 | .
TGTGCCAGCAGCTTAGCTGGGGCGGCTGAAGCTTTCTTT | CASSLAGAAEAFF | TRBJ1-1 | . | TRBV11-2 | .
TGTGCCAGCAGTGCACAGGGAAGCTCCTACAATGAGCAGTTCTTC | CASSAQGSSYNEQFF | TRBJ2-1 | . | TRBV2 | .
TGTGCCAGCAGCCAGGGGCAAGATGGCTACACCTTC | CASSQGQDGYTF | TRBJ1-2 | . | TRBV4-2 | .
TGTGCCAGCAGTGAGCGCAGGCGATTTAACTATGGCTACACCTTC | CASSERRRFNYGYTF | TRBJ1-2 | . | TRBV6-1 | .
TGTGCCAGCAGCTTACAGGCAGGCTTCTATGGCTACACCTTC | CASSLQAGFYGYTF | TRBJ1-2 | . | TRBV13 | once
TGTGCCAGCAGCGTCGAGGCCCTGGGTGGCTACACCTTC | CASSVEALGGYTF | TRBJ1-2 | . | TRBV7-9 | .